This T cell receptor (beta chain) was captured in a study of post-analysis software for immune sequencing data. Germline V lookup: CDR1 DFQATT, CDR2 SNEGSKA (reference sequence). V was pared by 3 bases and J by 3 bases, with 9 bases between. CDR3 length equals 12 residues. General study results and limits: Comparison of patients with controls showed roughly five TRBV segments more frequent in patients, TRBV5-6, TRBV5-1 and TRBV20-1 among them.

Unique-molecular-identifier-tagged TCR beta cDNA libraries were used. TCRdb independently ran MiXCR on the PCR reads; one entry per CDR3 protein. The sample includes around 400,000 distinct CDR3 sequences, roughly 38% seen only once; the top ten take over 10%. Notes on this clonotype: Its matching antigen is unknown.

This receptor was obtained from a girl aged 10 to 17 with multiple sclerosis. The sample comprised blood. V gene TRBV20-1 combines with J gene TRBJ2-7, with a possible D match to TRBD1 (5 bases). CDR3 in amino acids: CSASRGLYEQYF. The CDR3 DNA reads as TGCAGTGCTAGTAGGGGTCTCTACGAGCAGTACTTC.